This TCR beta chain was profiled in a study of shared clonotypes between healthy human individuals. General observations from the study: Clonotype sharing among donors was expected to depend on sequencing depth.

Profiled with immunoSEQ multiplex PCR; TCRdb holds only in-frame clones, not every one. The sample consists of some 2,500,000 clones, over 85% of them appearing once. The CDR3 is 14 residues long. CDR1 and CDR2 (germline): LNHDA, SQIVND (reference sequence). V was cut by 7 bases and J by 3 bases, with 12 bases left in between. A remark on this clone: No antigen is known for it.

This clonotype was sampled from a man younger than 30 in good health. Some clones in this sample may be carry-over from other donors' samples. The chain recombines TRBV19 with TRBJ2-2, with D unclear. Sequenced input: naive CD4+ T cells from PBMCs. Noted subset: CD45RA+ positively selected. The CDR3: CASNDGKDTGELFF. The CDR3 bases are TGTGCCAGTAATGACGGCAAGGACACCGGGGAGCTGTTTTTT.